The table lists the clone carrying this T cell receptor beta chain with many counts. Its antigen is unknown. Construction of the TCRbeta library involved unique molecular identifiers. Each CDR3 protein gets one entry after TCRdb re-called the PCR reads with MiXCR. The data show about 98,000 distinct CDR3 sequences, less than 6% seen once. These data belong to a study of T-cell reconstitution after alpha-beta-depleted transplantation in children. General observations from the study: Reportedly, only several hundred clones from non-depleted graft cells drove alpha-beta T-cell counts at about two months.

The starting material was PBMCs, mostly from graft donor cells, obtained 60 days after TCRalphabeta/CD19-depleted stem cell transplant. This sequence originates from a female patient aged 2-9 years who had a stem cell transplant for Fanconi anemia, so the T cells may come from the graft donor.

The CDR3 coding sequence is TGTGCCAGCAGCCAACATTTCACGGGAAACTACGAGCAGTACTTC. Amino acids: CASSQHFTGNYEQYF. The J gene is TRBJ2-7, the V gene TRBV6-2 or TRBV6-3, with TRBD2 as a possible D gene (5 bases). Trimming removed 6 bases at V and 3 bases at J, with 18 bases between. There are 15 residues in the CDR3. Germline assignment: CDR1 MNHEY and CDR2 SVGEGT.